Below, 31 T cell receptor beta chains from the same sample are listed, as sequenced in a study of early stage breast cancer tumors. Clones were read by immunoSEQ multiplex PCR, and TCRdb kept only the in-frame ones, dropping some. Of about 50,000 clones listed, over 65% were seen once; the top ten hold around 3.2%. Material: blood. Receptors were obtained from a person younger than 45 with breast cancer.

CDR3 in amino acids: CAWTPDDTEAFF. The CDR3 nucleotides read TGTGCCTGGACCCCGGACGACACTGAAGCTTTCTTT. V and J are TRBV30 and TRBJ1-1; D unresolved. The V end lost 4 bases, the J end lost 3 bases, and 9 bases lay between the germline ends. Germline V gives CDR1 GTSNPN, CDR2 SVGIG (reference sequence). The CDR3 has 12 residues.

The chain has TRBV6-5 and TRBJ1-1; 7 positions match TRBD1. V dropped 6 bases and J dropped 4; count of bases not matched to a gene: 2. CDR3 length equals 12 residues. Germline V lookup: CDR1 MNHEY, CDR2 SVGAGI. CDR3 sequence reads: CASSDRVTEAFF. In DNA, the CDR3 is TGTGCCAGCAGCGACAGGGTCACTGAAGCTTTCTTT.

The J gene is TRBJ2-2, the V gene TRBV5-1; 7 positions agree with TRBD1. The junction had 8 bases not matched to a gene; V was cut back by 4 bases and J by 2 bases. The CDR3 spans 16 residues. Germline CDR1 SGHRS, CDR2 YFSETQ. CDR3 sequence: CASSVLQGRNTGELFF. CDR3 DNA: TGCGCCAGCAGCGTATTACAGGGGAGAAACACCGGGGAGCTGTTTTTT.

In DNA, the CDR3 is TGTGCCTGGGATCTGGGGGGCGCGGACACCGGGGAGCTGTTTTTT. Translation: CAWDLGGADTGELFF. This chain links TRBV30 with TRBJ2-2; D may correspond to TRBD1 or TRBD2 (6 bases each). This CDR3 is built from 15 residues. The V gene's germline CDR1 is GTSNPN and CDR2 SVGIG (reference sequence). V was cut by 5 bases and J by 3 bases, with 16 bases left in between.

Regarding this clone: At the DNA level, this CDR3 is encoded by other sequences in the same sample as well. The CDR3 region is CAWSVRYEQYF. DNA for the CDR3: TGTGCCTGGAGTGTACGATACGAGCAGTACTTC. V is TRBV30 and J is TRBJ2-7; no reliable D call. Germline V gives CDR1 GTSNPN, CDR2 SVGIG (reference sequence). This CDR3 spans 11 amino acids. Trimming stripped 0 bases from V and 4 bases from J, with 4 bases between. Complete variable domain (other parts from reference TRBV30 and TRBJ2-7): SQTIHQWPATLVQPVGSPLSLECTVEGTSNPNLYWYRQAAGRGLQLLFYSVGIGQISSEVPQNLSASRPQDRQFILSSKKLLLSDSGFYLCAWSVRYEQYFGPGTRLTVT.

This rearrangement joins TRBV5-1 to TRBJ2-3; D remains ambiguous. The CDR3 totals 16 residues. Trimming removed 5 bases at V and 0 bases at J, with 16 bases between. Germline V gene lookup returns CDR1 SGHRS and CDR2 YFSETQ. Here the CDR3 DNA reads TGCGCCAGCAGACCGTTCCCGCCCCTTAGCACAGATACGCAGTATTTT. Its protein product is CASRPFPPLSTDTQYF.

This chain's CDR3 is CASSRNPQGAGETQYF. In nucleotides, the CDR3 is TGCGCCAGCAGCCGAAATCCCCAGGGGGCGGGGGAGACCCAGTACTTC. The genes are TRBV4-1 and TRBJ2-5; TRBD1 agrees at 8 bases. V gave up 4 bases and J gave up 5 bases; unmatched junction bases: 12. The CDR3 has 16 residues. The germline V gene encodes CDR1 MGHRA and CDR2 YSYEKL.

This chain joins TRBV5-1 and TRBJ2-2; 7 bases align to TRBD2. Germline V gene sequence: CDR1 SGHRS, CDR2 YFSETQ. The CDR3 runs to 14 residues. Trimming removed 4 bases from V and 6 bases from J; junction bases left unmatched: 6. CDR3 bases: TGCGCCAGCAGCACCGGACTAGATGCCGGGGAGCTGTTTTTT. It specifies CASSTGLDAGELFF.

The CDR3 nucleotides read TGTGCCAGCACCCGTCTGGGGGAAAACATTCAGTACTTC. It specifies CASTRLGENIQYF. V and J are TRBV27 and TRBJ2-4, with D perhaps assigned TRBD1 or TRBD2 (5 bases each). V lost 7 bases and J 5 bases, leaving 12 bases between the germline ends. The CDR3 has 13 residues. Germline V gene sequence: CDR1 MNHEY, CDR2 SMNVEV (reference sequence).

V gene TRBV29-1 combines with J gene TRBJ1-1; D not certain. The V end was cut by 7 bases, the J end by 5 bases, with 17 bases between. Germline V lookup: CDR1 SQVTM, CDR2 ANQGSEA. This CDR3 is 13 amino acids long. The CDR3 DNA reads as TGCAGCGCCGGGGTCCAGGAGAGGACTGAAGCTTTCTTT. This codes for CSAGVQERTEAFF.

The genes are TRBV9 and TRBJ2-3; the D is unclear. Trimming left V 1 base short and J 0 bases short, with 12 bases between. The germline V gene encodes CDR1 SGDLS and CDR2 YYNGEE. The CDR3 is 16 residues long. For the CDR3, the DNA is TGTGCCAGCAGCGTATTTATCGGCGGCAGCACAGATACGCAGTATTTT. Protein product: CASSVFIGGSTDTQYF.

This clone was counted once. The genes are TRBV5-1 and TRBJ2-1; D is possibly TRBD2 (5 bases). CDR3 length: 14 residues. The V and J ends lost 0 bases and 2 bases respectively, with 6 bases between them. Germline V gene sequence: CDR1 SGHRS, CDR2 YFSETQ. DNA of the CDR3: TGCGCCAGCAGCTTGGGGGAGACCTACAATGAGCAGTTCTTC. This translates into CASSLGETYNEQFF. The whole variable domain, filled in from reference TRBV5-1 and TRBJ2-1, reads KAGVTQTPRYLIKTRGQQVTLSCSPISGHRSVSWYQQTPGQGLQFLFEYFSETQRNKGNFPGRFSGRQFSNSRSEMNVSTLELGDSALYLCASSLGETYNEQFFGPGTRLTVL.

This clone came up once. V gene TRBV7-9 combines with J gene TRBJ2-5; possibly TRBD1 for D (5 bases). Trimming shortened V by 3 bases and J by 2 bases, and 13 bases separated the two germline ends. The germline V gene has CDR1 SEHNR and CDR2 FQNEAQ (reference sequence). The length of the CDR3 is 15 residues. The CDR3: CASSLVGRGQETQYF. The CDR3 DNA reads TGTGCCAGCAGCTTGGTTGGTAGGGGACAAGAGACCCAGTACTTC.

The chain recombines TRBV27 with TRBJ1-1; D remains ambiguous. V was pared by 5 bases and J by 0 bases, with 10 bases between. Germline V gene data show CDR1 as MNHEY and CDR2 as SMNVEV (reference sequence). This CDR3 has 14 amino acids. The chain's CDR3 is CASSLGVMNTEAFF. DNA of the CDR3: TGTGCCAGCAGTCTCGGGGTCATGAACACTGAAGCTTTCTTT.

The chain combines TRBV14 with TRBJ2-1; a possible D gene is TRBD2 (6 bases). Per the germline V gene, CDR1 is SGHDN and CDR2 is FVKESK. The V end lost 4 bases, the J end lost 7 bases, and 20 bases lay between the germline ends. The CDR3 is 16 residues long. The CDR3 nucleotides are TGTGCCAGCAGCCCCTCTGGGGGAGGCCGTTGGAATGAGCAGTTCTTC. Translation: CASSPSGGGRWNEQFF.

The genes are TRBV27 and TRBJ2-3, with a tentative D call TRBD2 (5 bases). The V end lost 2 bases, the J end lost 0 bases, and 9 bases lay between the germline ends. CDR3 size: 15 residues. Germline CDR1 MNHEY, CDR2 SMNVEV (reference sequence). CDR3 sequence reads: CASSLQRRSTDTQYF. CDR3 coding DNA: TGTGCCAGCAGTTTACAACGGAGGAGCACAGATACGCAGTATTTT.

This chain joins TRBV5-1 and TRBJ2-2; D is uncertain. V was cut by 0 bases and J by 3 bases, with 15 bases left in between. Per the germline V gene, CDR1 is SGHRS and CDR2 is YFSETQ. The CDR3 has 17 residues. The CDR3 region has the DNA TGCGCCAGCAGCTTGGATGCAGCGTCAGGTGACACCGGGGAGCTGTTTTTT. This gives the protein CASSLDAASGDTGELFF. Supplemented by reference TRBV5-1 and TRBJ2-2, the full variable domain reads KAGVTQTPRYLIKTRGQQVTLSCSPISGHRSVSWYQQTPGQGLQFLFEYFSETQRNKGNFPGRFSGRQFSNSRSEMNVSTLELGDSALYLCASSLDAASGDTGELFFGEGSRLTVL.

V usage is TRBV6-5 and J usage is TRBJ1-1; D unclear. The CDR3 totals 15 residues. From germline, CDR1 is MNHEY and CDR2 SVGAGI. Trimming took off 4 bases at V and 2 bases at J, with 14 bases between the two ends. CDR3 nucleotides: TGTGCCAGCAGTTCCTCATATGGGGAAAACACTGAAGCTTTCTTT. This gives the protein CASSSSYGENTEAFF.

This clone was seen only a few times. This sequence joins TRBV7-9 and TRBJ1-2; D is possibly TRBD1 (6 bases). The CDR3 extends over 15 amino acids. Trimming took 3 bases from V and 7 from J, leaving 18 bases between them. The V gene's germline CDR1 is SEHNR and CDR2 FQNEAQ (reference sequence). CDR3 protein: CASSLGVGPGAGYTF. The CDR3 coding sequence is TGTGCCAGCAGCTTGGGCGTGGGACCGGGGGCTGGCTACACCTTC.

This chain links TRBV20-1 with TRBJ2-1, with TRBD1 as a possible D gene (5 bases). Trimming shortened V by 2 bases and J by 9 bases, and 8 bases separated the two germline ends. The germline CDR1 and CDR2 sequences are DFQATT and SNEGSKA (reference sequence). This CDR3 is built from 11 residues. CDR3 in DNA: TGCAGTGCTAGAATAGGGGCTGAGCAGTTCTTC. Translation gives CSARIGAEQFF.

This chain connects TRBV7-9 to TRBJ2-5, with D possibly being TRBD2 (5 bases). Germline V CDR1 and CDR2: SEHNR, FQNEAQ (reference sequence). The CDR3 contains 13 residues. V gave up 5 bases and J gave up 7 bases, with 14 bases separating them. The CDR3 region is CASSRGLVGTQYF. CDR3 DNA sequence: TGTGCCAGCAGCCGAGGGCTAGTGGGGACCCAGTACTTC.

Here the CDR3 reads CASSSDLTDTQYF. The CDR3 DNA reads TGCGCCAGCAGCTCGGACCTAACGGATACGCAGTATTTT. The chain carries TRBV5-1 and TRBJ2-3; D unresolved. Looked up from germline, CDR1 is SGHRS and CDR2 is YFSETQ. The CDR3 runs to 13 residues. V was trimmed by 3 bases and J by 6 bases, leaving 11 bases between them.

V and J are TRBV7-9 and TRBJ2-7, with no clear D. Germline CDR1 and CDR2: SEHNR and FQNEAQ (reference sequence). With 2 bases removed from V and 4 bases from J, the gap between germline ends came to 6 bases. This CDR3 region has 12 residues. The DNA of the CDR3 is TGTGCCAGCAGCTTACAACGGTACGAGCAGTACTTC. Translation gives CASSLQRYEQYF.

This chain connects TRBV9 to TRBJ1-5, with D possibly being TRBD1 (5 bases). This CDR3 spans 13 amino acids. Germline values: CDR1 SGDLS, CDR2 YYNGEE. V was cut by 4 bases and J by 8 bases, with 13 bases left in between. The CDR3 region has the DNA TGTGCCAGCAGCATCGACGGGGGTAAGCCCCAGCATTTT. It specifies CASSIDGGKPQHF.

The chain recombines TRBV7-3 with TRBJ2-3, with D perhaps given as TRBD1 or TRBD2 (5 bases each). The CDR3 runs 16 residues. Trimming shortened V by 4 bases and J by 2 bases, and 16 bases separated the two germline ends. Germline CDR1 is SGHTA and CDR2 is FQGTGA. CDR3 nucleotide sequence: TGTGCCAGCAGCTCCTCCGGGGTACAGGTCACAGATACGCAGTATTTT. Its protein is CASSSSGVQVTDTQYF.

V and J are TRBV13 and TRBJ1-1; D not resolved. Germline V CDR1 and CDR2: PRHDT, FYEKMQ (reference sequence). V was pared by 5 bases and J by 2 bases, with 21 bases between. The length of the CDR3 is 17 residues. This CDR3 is CASSLLALRGENTEAFF. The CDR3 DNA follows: TGTGCCAGCAGCCTTTTAGCCCTAAGAGGTGAAAACACTGAAGCTTTCTTT.

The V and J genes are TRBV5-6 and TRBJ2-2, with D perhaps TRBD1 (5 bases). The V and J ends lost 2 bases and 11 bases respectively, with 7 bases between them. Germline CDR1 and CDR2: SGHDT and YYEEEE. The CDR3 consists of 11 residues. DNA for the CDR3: TGTGCCAGCAGCTTTCAGGGTGAGCTGTTTTTT. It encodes CASSFQGELFF.

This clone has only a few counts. CDR3 sequence (DNA): TGCGCCAGCAGCTTGAGGCAGGGGATTGGTGAGACCCAGTACTTC. Translated: CASSLRQGIGETQYF. The chain recombines TRBV5-1 with TRBJ2-5, with a weak D call TRBD1 (6 bases). The CDR3 sequence is 15 residues long. Trimming took 1 base from V and 5 from J, leaving 15 bases between them. CDR1 is SGHRS, CDR2 YFSETQ, per germline.

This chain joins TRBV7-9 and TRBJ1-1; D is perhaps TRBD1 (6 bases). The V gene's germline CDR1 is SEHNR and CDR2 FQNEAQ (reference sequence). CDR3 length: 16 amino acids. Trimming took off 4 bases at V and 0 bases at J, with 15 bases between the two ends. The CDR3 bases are TGTGCCAGCAGCTCCTCTGACAGGACCCTGAACACTGAAGCTTTCTTT. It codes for CASSSSDRTLNTEAFF.

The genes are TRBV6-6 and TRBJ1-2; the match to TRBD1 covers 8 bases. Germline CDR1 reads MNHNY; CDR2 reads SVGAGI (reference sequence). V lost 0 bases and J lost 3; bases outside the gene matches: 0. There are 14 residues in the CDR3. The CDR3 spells CASSYSDRDYGYTF. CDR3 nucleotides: TGTGCCAGCAGTTACTCGGACAGGGACTATGGCTACACCTTC.

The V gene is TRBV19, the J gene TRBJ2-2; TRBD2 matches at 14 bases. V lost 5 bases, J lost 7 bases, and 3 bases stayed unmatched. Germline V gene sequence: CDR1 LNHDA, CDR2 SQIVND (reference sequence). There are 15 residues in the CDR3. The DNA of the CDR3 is TGTGCCAGTAGTCCGGGACTAGCGGGAGACGGGGAGCTGTTTTTT. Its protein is CASSPGLAGDGELFF.